Following are 4 T cell receptor beta chains from one sample sequenced in a study of blood T cell repertoires in COVID-19. Sequencing was performed with immunoSEQ multiplex PCR; in TCRdb, only in-frame clones are kept and a portion is missing. The sample shows roughly 150,000 clones, roughly four fifths of them seen only once. The material sequenced was peripheral blood. Receptors originate from a woman of 80 years or more with acute or convalescent COVID-19.

This sequence joins TRBV15 and TRBJ2-5, with 7 bases identical to TRBD2. V was clipped by 0 bases and J by 5 bases; unmatched bases: 6. CDR1 and CDR2 from the germline V gene are LNHNV and YYDKDF (reference sequence). CDR3 length: 15 amino acids. The CDR3 protein is CATSRDWGGLETQYF. CDR3 DNA sequence: TGTGCCACCAGCAGAGATTGGGGGGGATTGGAGACCCAGTACTTC.

A few counts support this clone. V gene TRBV5-1 combines with J gene TRBJ1-6, with 9 bases lining up with TRBD1. From germline, CDR1 is SGHRS and CDR2 YFSETQ. Trimming took 4 bases from V and 7 from J; bases not matched to a gene: 6. The CDR3 sequence is 15 residues long. Written as DNA, the CDR3 is TGCGCCAGCAGCCGCGAAGGGACAGGGAATTCACCCCTCCACTTT. Translated: CASSREGTGNSPLHF.

The chain uses TRBV5-3 and TRBJ1-2, with D hard to call. TRBV5-3 belongs to the ORF category, with a function that is uncertain. With 1 base removed from V and 6 bases from J, the gap between germline ends came to 10 bases. This CDR3 is built from 13 residues. The CDR3 loop reads CARSLHDQNGYTF. The CDR3 DNA sequence: TGTGCCAGAAGCTTGCACGATCAGAATGGCTACACCTTC.

This chain joins TRBV19 and TRBJ2-1, with D possibly matching TRBD1 (5 bases). The germline V gene has CDR1 LNHDA and CDR2 SQIVND (reference sequence). The length of the CDR3 is 17 residues. Deletions cut 2 bases from V and 6 bases from J, with 20 bases between. The CDR3 loop is CASSIRGHPGPFNEQFF. CDR3 coding DNA: TGTGCCAGTAGTATAAGGGGCCACCCAGGTCCTTTCAATGAGCAGTTCTTC.